This T cell receptor beta chain was retrieved from a study of shared clonotypes between healthy human individuals. Trimming removed 0 bases from V and 0 bases from J; junction bases left unmatched: 5. The CDR3 is 18 residues long. Per the germline V gene, CDR1 is SGHNT and CDR2 is YYREEE (reference sequence). As regards this clone: No antigen is known for it.

Replicate PCRs from sorted subsets contained approximately 190 ng DNA, which is roughly 30,000 T cell genomes. TCRdb's table, derived via immunoSEQ multiplex PCR, lists solely in-frame clones and lacks some. The sample shows roughly 1 million clones, around 75% of them seen only once. Study-level findings and limits: It was the non-shared clonotypes that had lower generation probabilities than clonotypes shared by all four donors.

What was sequenced was memory CD4+ T cells sorted from blood. Specified subset: CD45RA-negative fraction. The TCR sequence derives from a man aged 18 to 35 in good health. This sequence joins TRBV5-4 and TRBJ2-2; 10 nucleotides line up with TRBD2. The CDR3 loop is CASSLGSGGPSNTGELFF. Written as DNA, the CDR3 is TGTGCCAGCAGCTTGGGTAGCGGGGGGCCCTCGAACACCGGGGAGCTGTTTTTT.